This record concerns one TCR beta chain sequence. The sample belongs to a study of T cells in Graves' hyperthyroidism and ophthalmopathy. Study background: At initial diagnosis, before any treatment had begun, peripheral blood was obtained.

TCR beta CDR3 regions were amplified from RNA transcripts. HTBI primers were used for first-round RT-PCR of the TCR CDR3. TCRdb re-analysed the multiplex PCR reads in MiXCR, keeping a single row per CDR3 protein. Counted here are almost 600,000 distinct CDR3 sequences, approximately 15% occurring once; the ten biggest clones make up 5% to 7%. Germline V CDR1 and CDR2: SNHLY, FYNNEI. Trimming took 6 bases from V and 4 from J, leaving 18 bases between them. This CDR3 is 15 amino acids long. The chain employs TRBV2 and TRBJ1-2; D possibly corresponds to TRBD1 (5 bases). Source material: blood. The TCR sequence derives from a woman under 40 with Graves' hyperthyroidism that later progressed to Graves' ophthalmopathy. CDR3 region: CASSVAGPTSYGYTF. In DNA form, the CDR3 reads TGTGCCAGCAGCGTCGCAGGGCCCACTAGCTATGGCTACACCTTC.